By proportion, the clone carrying this TCR beta chain is medium-sized. CDR3 length equals 12 residues. V was shortened by 6 bases and J by 2 bases, with 7 bases between the two germline ends. Germline V gene lookup returns CDR1 SEHNR and CDR2 FQNEAQ (reference sequence). Via MiXCR, TCRdb re-called the reads, giving one row per CDR3 protein. The sample holds about 4,900 distinct CDR3 sequences, 7% to 9% seen once. The sample was CD4+ T cells from synovial fluid. The TCR was taken from a human donor with rheumatoid arthritis. The gene calls are TRBV7-9 and TRBJ1-2, with D unresolved. CDR3 protein: CASSWQNYGYTF. The CDR3, as DNA: TGTGCCAGCAGTTGGCAGAACTATGGCTACACCTTC.